A selection of T cell receptor beta chains follows, all from one sample in a study of blood T cell repertoires in COVID-19. Only in-frame clones appear in the TCRdb table, and some are missing; sequencing was by immunoSEQ multiplex PCR. There are about 260,000 clones in the sample; about 86% occur only once, and just under 2% lies in the top ten. The specimen was peripheral blood. Every receptor here comes from a man aged 25-40 years with active or convalescent COVID-19. Both conserved end residues are part of each CDR3. The order of the fields is J gene, V gene, D gene, clone size, CDR3 length, CDR3 protein, CDR3 DNA. The D gene is left open where the match is weak. Clone size is stated in some rows and not others, as once, few, many or a class when expanded.

j_gene: TRBJ1-2
v_gene: TRBV10-3
d_gene: .
abundance: once
len: 15
CDR3aa: CAISESSDFYHGYTF
CDR3nt: TGTGCCATCAGTGAGTCGAGCGATTTCTACCATGGCTACACCTTC

j_gene: TRBJ2-1
v_gene: TRBV2
d_gene: TRBD2
abundance: .
len: 17
CDR3aa: CASSDLASGGLYNEQFF
CDR3nt: TGTGCCAGCAGTGATTTGGCTAGCGGGGGGCTATACAATGAGCAGTTCTTC

j_gene: TRBJ2-7
v_gene: TRBV12-3/TRBV12-4
d_gene: .
abundance: .
len: 12
CDR3aa: CASSLQGYEQYF
CDR3nt: TGTGCCAGCAGCCTACAGGGATACGAGCAGTACTTC

j_gene: TRBJ1-2
v_gene: TRBV19
d_gene: .
abundance: .
len: 16
CDR3aa: CASLPRGVWTEYGYTF
CDR3nt: TGTGCCAGTTTACCTCGGGGGGTCTGGACAGAGTATGGCTACACCTTC

j_gene: TRBJ2-7
v_gene: TRBV7-8
d_gene: .
abundance: .
len: 16
CDR3aa: CASSLGSSGSSYEQYF
CDR3nt: TGTGCCAGCAGCTTAGGATCGTCGGGGAGCTCCTACGAGCAGTACTTC

j_gene: TRBJ1-5
v_gene: TRBV6-2/TRBV6-3
d_gene: TRBD1
abundance: .
len: 16
CDR3aa: CASSTQGALSNQPQHF
CDR3nt: TGTGCCAGCAGTACTCAGGGGGCCTTGAGCAATCAGCCCCAGCATTTT

j_gene: TRBJ2-7
v_gene: TRBV14
d_gene: .
abundance: once
len: 18
CDR3aa: CASSQDSPLGTSSYEQYF
CDR3nt: TGTGCCAGCAGCCAAGATAGCCCCTTAGGTACATCCTCCTACGAGCAGTACTTC

j_gene: TRBJ2-7
v_gene: TRBV5-6
d_gene: TRBD1
abundance: .
len: 14
CDR3aa: CASSQGQTHYEQYF
CDR3nt: TGTGCCAGCAGCCAGGGACAGACTCATTACGAGCAGTACTTC

j_gene: TRBJ1-4
v_gene: TRBV28
d_gene: TRBD1
abundance: .
len: 15
CDR3aa: CASSNRGRTNEKLFF
CDR3nt: TGTGCCAGCAGTAACAGGGGTAGGACTAATGAAAAACTGTTTTTT

j_gene: TRBJ2-6
v_gene: TRBV5-2
d_gene: .
abundance: .
len: 23
CDR3aa: CASNGFRGDGLAGAGSGANVLTF
CDR3nt: TGTGCCAGCAATGGGTTTCGAGGGGATGGACTAGCGGGGGCCGGCTCTGGGGCCAACGTCCTGACTTTC

j_gene: TRBJ2-3
v_gene: TRBV6-1
d_gene: TRBD2
abundance: .
len: 15
CDR3aa: CASSDRGGSTDTQYF
CDR3nt: TGTGCCAGCAGTGATCGGGGGGGGAGCACAGATACGCAGTATTTT

j_gene: TRBJ2-1
v_gene: TRBV7-2
d_gene: TRBD1
abundance: .
len: 14
CDR3aa: CASSLSGTGSEQFF
CDR3nt: TGTGCCAGCAGCCTATCCGGGACAGGGTCTGAGCAGTTCTTC

j_gene: TRBJ2-7
v_gene: TRBV7-9
d_gene: .
abundance: .
len: 11
CDR3aa: CASSPSHEQYF
CDR3nt: TGTGCCAGCAGCCCCTCCCACGAGCAGTACTTC

j_gene: TRBJ1-2
v_gene: TRBV7-2
d_gene: .
abundance: .
len: 17
CDR3aa: CASDDSPSTVPNYGYTF
CDR3nt: TGTGCCAGCGATGACTCCCCATCGACAGTACCTAACTATGGCTACACCTTC

j_gene: TRBJ1-5
v_gene: TRBV12-3/TRBV12-4
d_gene: .
abundance: few
len: 13
CDR3aa: CASTRQLNQPQHF
CDR3nt: TGTGCCAGCACCAGACAGCTTAATCAGCCCCAGCATTTT

j_gene: TRBJ1-2
v_gene: TRBV27
d_gene: .
abundance: .
len: 13
CDR3aa: CASSLSQGFDYTF
CDR3nt: TGTGCCAGCAGTTTATCTCAGGGGTTTGACTACACCTTC

j_gene: TRBJ1-6
v_gene: TRBV25-1
d_gene: TRBD1
abundance: .
len: 14
CDR3aa: CASSARGYNSPLHF
CDR3nt: TGTGCCAGCAGTGCCAGGGGGTATAATTCACCCCTCCACTTT

j_gene: TRBJ2-7
v_gene: TRBV10-2
d_gene: .
abundance: .
len: 14
CDR3aa: CASSFKDRPTQQYF
CDR3nt: TGCGCCAGCAGTTTCAAGGACAGACCTACGCAGCAGTACTTC

j_gene: TRBJ1-1
v_gene: TRBV3-1/TRBV3-2
d_gene: TRBD1
abundance: .
len: 15
CDR3aa: CASSPGWDSNTEAFF
CDR3nt: TGTGCCAGCAGCCCCGGGTGGGACAGCAACACTGAAGCTTTCTTT

j_gene: TRBJ2-7
v_gene: TRBV10-2
d_gene: TRBD1
abundance: .
len: 14
CDR3aa: CASSESGQTYEQYF
CDR3nt: TGCGCCAGCAGTGAGTCGGGACAGACCTACGAGCAGTACTTC

j_gene: TRBJ1-6
v_gene: TRBV7-2
d_gene: TRBD1
abundance: .
len: 15
CDR3aa: CASSRTGQNNSPLHF
CDR3nt: TGTGCCAGCAGCCGTACGGGACAGAATAATTCACCCCTCCACTTT

j_gene: TRBJ1-2
v_gene: TRBV5-1
d_gene: .
abundance: .
len: 13
CDR3aa: CASSLDRNYGYTF
CDR3nt: TGCGCCAGCAGCTTAGACAGGAACTATGGCTACACCTTC

j_gene: TRBJ1-5
v_gene: TRBV19
d_gene: TRBD1
abundance: .
len: 15
CDR3aa: CASSIGQVSNQPQHF
CDR3nt: TGTGCCAGTAGTATCGGACAGGTTAGCAATCAGCCCCAGCATTTT

j_gene: TRBJ2-3
v_gene: TRBV3-1/TRBV3-2
d_gene: TRBD1
abundance: .
len: 16
CDR3aa: CASSQDVGQLTDTQYF
CDR3nt: TGTGCCAGCAGCCAAGATGTGGGACAGCTCACAGATACGCAGTATTTT

j_gene: TRBJ1-1
v_gene: TRBV27
d_gene: .
abundance: .
len: 17
CDR3aa: CASSFTPARNRNTEAFF
CDR3nt: TGTGCCAGCAGTTTCACACCCGCCCGTAATCGGAACACTGAAGCTTTCTTT

j_gene: TRBJ1-2
v_gene: TRBV6-5
d_gene: .
abundance: .
len: 13
CDR3aa: CASRPRQVYGYTF
CDR3nt: TGTGCCAGCAGACCTAGACAGGTCTATGGCTACACCTTC

j_gene: TRBJ1-2
v_gene: TRBV5-1
d_gene: .
abundance: .
len: 14
CDR3aa: CASSLNSVTYGYTF
CDR3nt: TGCGCCAGCAGCCTGAATAGCGTCACCTATGGCTACACCTTC

j_gene: TRBJ1-1
v_gene: TRBV30
d_gene: .
abundance: .
len: 14
CDR3aa: CAWSGDSINTEAFF
CDR3nt: TGTGCCTGGAGTGGCGACAGCATAAACACTGAAGCTTTCTTT

j_gene: TRBJ2-1
v_gene: TRBV9
d_gene: TRBD2
abundance: few
len: 15
CDR3aa: CASSVTGGPSNEQFF
CDR3nt: TGTGCCAGCAGCGTTACGGGGGGGCCCTCCAATGAGCAGTTCTTC

j_gene: TRBJ1-2
v_gene: TRBV30
d_gene: TRBD1
abundance: .
len: 14
CDR3aa: CAWDYRGRFYGYTF
CDR3nt: TGTGCCTGGGACTACAGGGGGCGCTTCTATGGCTACACCTTC

j_gene: TRBJ1-4
v_gene: TRBV27
d_gene: .
abundance: .
len: 15
CDR3aa: CASSSQTGSYEKLFF
CDR3nt: TGTGCCAGCAGTAGCCAGACAGGATCATATGAAAAACTGTTTTTT

j_gene: TRBJ2-1
v_gene: TRBV9
d_gene: .
abundance: .
len: 17
CDR3aa: CASSVYGGATPDNEQFF
CDR3nt: TGTGCCAGCAGCGTATATGGAGGAGCGACACCCGACAATGAGCAGTTCTTC

j_gene: TRBJ1-6
v_gene: TRBV18
d_gene: .
abundance: .
len: 20
CDR3aa: CASSPNPIPGPRFDNSPLHF
CDR3nt: TGTGCCAGCTCACCAAACCCTATCCCAGGTCCTCGCTTCGATAATTCACCCCTCCACTTT

j_gene: TRBJ2-3
v_gene: TRBV11-3
d_gene: .
abundance: .
len: 16
CDR3aa: CASSLVGGGAADTQYF
CDR3nt: TGTGCCAGCAGCTTAGTTGGAGGGGGCGCGGCAGATACGCAGTATTTT

j_gene: TRBJ2-3
v_gene: TRBV4-2
d_gene: TRBD2
abundance: few
len: 16
CDR3aa: CASSQEASGATDTQYF
CDR3nt: TGTGCCAGCAGCCAAGAAGCTAGCGGGGCAACAGATACGCAGTATTTT

j_gene: TRBJ1-2
v_gene: TRBV5-5
d_gene: TRBD1
abundance: few
len: 16
CDR3aa: CASSLALVRTGSGYTF
CDR3nt: TGTGCCAGCAGCTTGGCCTTAGTTCGGACAGGCTCTGGCTACACCTTC

j_gene: TRBJ1-3
v_gene: TRBV4-1
d_gene: TRBD1
abundance: few
len: 15
CDR3aa: CASSLTRDSGNTIYF
CDR3nt: TGCGCCAGCAGCCTAACACGGGACAGTGGAAACACCATATATTTT

j_gene: TRBJ1-5
v_gene: TRBV19
d_gene: .
abundance: once
len: 14
CDR3aa: CASSIGPREGPQHF
CDR3nt: TGTGCCAGTAGTATTGGCCCTCGGGAGGGGCCCCAGCATTTT

j_gene: TRBJ2-5
v_gene: TRBV7-9
d_gene: .
abundance: .
len: 14
CDR3aa: CASSRAVGQETQYF
CDR3nt: TGTGCCAGCAGCCGAGCGGTCGGCCAAGAGACCCAGTACTTC

j_gene: TRBJ2-6
v_gene: TRBV25-1
d_gene: TRBD1
abundance: .
len: 16
CDR3aa: CASIGRGLGGANVLTF
CDR3nt: TGTGCCAGCATCGGCAGGGGGCTAGGTGGGGCCAACGTCCTGACTTTC

j_gene: TRBJ2-7
v_gene: TRBV4-1
d_gene: TRBD2
abundance: .
len: 19
CDR3aa: CASSQIRPRGGTGDYEQYF
CDR3nt: TGCGCCAGCAGCCAAATTAGGCCCCGGGGGGGGACCGGAGACTACGAGCAGTACTTC

j_gene: TRBJ2-5
v_gene: TRBV29-1
d_gene: TRBD1
abundance: few
len: 12
CDR3aa: CSVRQGQETQYF
CDR3nt: TGCAGCGTCCGACAGGGCCAAGAGACCCAGTACTTC

j_gene: TRBJ1-1
v_gene: TRBV19
d_gene: .
abundance: .
len: 15
CDR3aa: CAMRPEHKMNTEAFF
CDR3nt: TGTGCCATGCGGCCAGAGCACAAGATGAACACTGAAGCTTTCTTT

j_gene: TRBJ1-1
v_gene: TRBV5-6
d_gene: .
abundance: .
len: 15
CDR3aa: CASSLVGSLNTEAFF
CDR3nt: TGTGCCAGCAGCTTGGTGGGCAGCCTGAACACTGAAGCTTTCTTT

j_gene: TRBJ2-1
v_gene: TRBV30
d_gene: TRBD2
abundance: .
len: 14
CDR3aa: CAQVSGGGHNEQFF
CDR3nt: TGTGCCCAGGTTAGCGGGGGTGGACACAATGAGCAGTTCTTC

j_gene: TRBJ1-5
v_gene: TRBV15
d_gene: TRBD1
abundance: once
len: 15
CDR3aa: CATSRDRTGLQPQHF
CDR3nt: TGTGCCACCAGCAGAGATCGGACAGGGCTTCAGCCCCAGCATTTT

j_gene: TRBJ1-4
v_gene: TRBV15
d_gene: .
abundance: .
len: 16
CDR3aa: CATSRDLETVTEKLFF
CDR3nt: TGTGCCACCAGCAGAGATCTCGAGACAGTGACTGAAAAACTGTTTTTT

j_gene: TRBJ2-2
v_gene: TRBV28
d_gene: .
abundance: .
len: 16
CDR3aa: CASHNLLAVGGGELFF
CDR3nt: TGTGCCAGCCATAACCTATTAGCAGTTGGCGGCGGGGAGCTGTTTTTT

j_gene: TRBJ1-2
v_gene: TRBV6-1
d_gene: TRBD1
abundance: .
len: 16
CDR3aa: CASSEGQGASLDGYTF
CDR3nt: TGTGCCAGCAGTGAGGGACAGGGGGCGTCTTTGGATGGCTACACCTTC

j_gene: TRBJ1-5
v_gene: TRBV15
d_gene: TRBD1
abundance: .
len: 14
CDR3aa: CATSRDREDQPQHF
CDR3nt: TGTGCCACCAGCAGGGACAGGGAGGATCAGCCCCAGCATTTT

j_gene: TRBJ1-5
v_gene: TRBV2
d_gene: .
abundance: .
len: 14
CDR3aa: CASRGPGANQPQHF
CDR3nt: TGTGCCAGCAGAGGACCAGGGGCGAATCAGCCCCAGCATTTT

j_gene: TRBJ2-7
v_gene: TRBV11-2
d_gene: .
abundance: .
len: 14
CDR3aa: CASSFWRDSYEQYF
CDR3nt: TGTGCCAGCAGCTTCTGGAGAGACTCCTACGAGCAGTACTTC